The 27 T cell receptor beta chains given below trace back to one sample, sequenced in a study of T cell changes during pregnancy in multiple sclerosis. Only in-frame clones appear in the TCRdb table, and some are missing; sequencing was by immunoSEQ multiplex PCR. This sample yields about 36,000 clones, of which 92% are seen a single time; less than 1.5% belongs to the top ten. Sequenced input: PBMCs (not recorded whether the cells were cultured). The source of these receptors is a female donor with multiple sclerosis, enrolled in a pregnancy study.

The V gene is TRBV23-1, the J gene TRBJ2-2, with unresolved D. TRBV23-1 is noted as an ORF with a role that remains uncertain. The V and J ends lost 11 bases and 3 bases respectively, with 10 bases between them. There are 12 residues in the CDR3. The CDR3 DNA is TGCGCCCCGGGTGCCTACACCGGGGAGCTGTTTTTT. Translated: CAPGAYTGELFF.

This clone was seen only once. The rearrangement joins TRBV2 to TRBJ1-1, with a possible D match to TRBD1 (5 bases). Trimming took off 5 bases at V and 0 bases at J, with 13 bases between the two ends. Germline V lookup: CDR1 SNHLY, CDR2 FYNNEI. CDR3 length: 15 amino acids. The CDR3: CASSNPTALNTEAFF. The DNA for the CDR3 is TGTGCCAGCAGTAACCCGACAGCATTGAACACTGAAGCTTTCTTT.

The chain employs TRBV5-4 and TRBJ2-1, with D unresolved. CDR1 SGHNT and CDR2 YYREEE come from the germline V gene (reference sequence). This CDR3 has 12 amino acids. V lost 0 bases to trimming and J lost 6 bases, with 4 bases between them. CDR3 DNA sequence: TGTGCCAGCAGCTTGGAAGGCAATGAGCAGTTCTTC. Its translation: CASSLEGNEQFF.

J is TRBJ2-2 and V is TRBV7-6; D perhaps matches TRBD1 (5 bases). The CDR3 is made up of 15 amino acids. Trimming cost V 1 base and J 2 bases, with 8 bases left between them. Germline V gene lookup returns CDR1 SGHVS and CDR2 FNYEAQ. The CDR3 reads CASSLGTPNTGELFF. For the CDR3, the DNA is TGTGCCAGCAGCTTAGGGACACCAAACACCGGGGAGCTGTTTTTT.

The rearrangement uses TRBV2 and TRBJ1-2; D might be TRBD1 (5 bases). The CDR3 is made up of 12 amino acids. From germline, CDR1 is SNHLY and CDR2 FYNNEI. Trimming took off 7 bases at V and 8 bases at J, with 14 bases between the two ends. The CDR3 sequence: CASIAGRRGYTF. CDR3 coding DNA: TGTGCCAGCATAGCAGGGAGGAGGGGCTACACCTTC. The full variable domain, rest sourced from reference TRBV2 and TRBJ1-2, is EPEVTQTPSHQVTQMGQEVILRCVPISNHLYFYWYRQILGQKVEFLVSFYNNEISEKSEIFDDQFSVERPDGSNFTLKIRSTKLEDSAMYFCASIAGRRGYTFGSGTRLTVV.

The chain has TRBV27 and TRBJ1-1; D is unclear. This CDR3 is built from 13 residues. Germline V gene lookup returns CDR1 MNHEY and CDR2 SMNVEV (reference sequence). Trimming pared 6 bases from V and 1 base from J, leaving 9 bases between. The CDR3 sequence is CASRSGKNTEAFF. The CDR3, as DNA: TGTGCCAGCAGATCTGGGAAGAACACTGAAGCTTTCTTT.

J is TRBJ2-2 and V is TRBV9, with D perhaps matching TRBD1 or TRBD2 (8 bases each). The CDR3 has 15 residues. In germline, CDR1 is SGDLS, CDR2 YYNGEE. V lost 10 bases, J lost 2 bases, and 18 bases lay in between. The CDR3 bases are TGTGCCTCCCGGGGGGGACAGGTTAACACCGGGGAGCTGTTTTTT. Residues: CASRGGQVNTGELFF.

CDR3 DNA sequence: TGCGCCAGCAGCTTGGTTATTGGGACCCACTATAATACGCAGTATTTT. Its translation: CASSLVIGTHYNTQYF. The chain is built from TRBV5-1 and TRBJ2-3; D possibly matches TRBD1 or TRBD2 (5 bases each). The CDR3 covers 16 residues. V was shortened by 0 bases and J by 7 bases, with 18 bases between the two germline ends. Germline CDR1 reads SGHRS; CDR2 reads YFSETQ.

The chain couples TRBV7-9 to TRBJ2-3, with 11 bases lining up with TRBD2. With 4 bases clipped from V and 2 bases from J, the junction kept 5 bases outside the gene matches. There are 16 residues in the CDR3. Germline V CDR1 and CDR2: SEHNR, FQNEAQ (reference sequence). CDR3 sequence (DNA): TGTGCCAGCAGCTCCGTAGCGGGAGGGCACACAGATACGCAGTATTTT. Translation: CASSSVAGGHTDTQYF. Full variable domain (missing parts from reference TRBV7-9 and TRBJ2-3): DTGVSQNPRHKITKRGQNVTFRCDPISEHNRLYWYRQTLGQGPEFLTYFQNEAQLEKSRLLSDRFSAERPKGSFSTLEIQRTEQGDSAMYLCASSSVAGGHTDTQYFGPGTRLTVL.

The gene calls are TRBV2 and TRBJ2-1; the match to TRBD2 covers 12 bases. V shed 10 bases, J shed 7 bases, and the junction held 5 bases outside the gene matches. The CDR3 consists of 13 residues. Looked up from germline, CDR1 is SNHLY and CDR2 is FYNNEI. The CDR3 here is CATGTSGWNEQFF. The CDR3 region has the DNA TGTGCCACCGGGACTAGCGGGTGGAATGAGCAGTTCTTC.

This sequence joins TRBV6-6 and TRBJ1-1, with no clear D. Germline V lookup: CDR1 MNHNY, CDR2 SVGAGI (reference sequence). This CDR3 is 14 amino acids long. V lost 5 bases and J 0 bases, leaving 10 bases between the germline ends. The CDR3 protein is CASSRGSLNTEAFF. The CDR3 bases are TGTGCCAGCAGTCGGGGATCGTTGAACACTGAAGCTTTCTTT.

The chain employs TRBV10-1 and TRBJ2-1; D possibly corresponds to TRBD2 (6 bases). CDR1 is WNHNN and CDR2 is SYGVQD in the germline V gene (reference sequence). The V end was cut by 3 bases, the J end by 0 bases, with 9 bases between. This CDR3 is built from 15 residues. The CDR3, as DNA: TGCGCCAGCAGTGACCGGGGGAGCTCCTACAATGAGCAGTTCTTC. It specifies CASSDRGSSYNEQFF.

V usage is TRBV28 and J usage is TRBJ2-2; no reliable D call. The CDR3 is 18 amino acids. The germline V gene has CDR1 MDHEN and CDR2 SYDVKM. V was shortened by 3 bases and J by 1 base, with 18 bases between the two germline ends. This chain's CDR3 is CASSFFWQEDQNTGELFF. The CDR3 DNA reads as TGTGCCAGCAGTTTTTTCTGGCAAGAAGACCAGAACACCGGGGAGCTGTTTTTT.

This sequence joins TRBV6-5 and TRBJ1-1, with 10 bases fitting TRBD1. There are 15 residues in the CDR3. The junction had 13 bases not matched to a gene; V was cut back by 7 bases and J by 8 bases. Germline CDR1 reads MNHEY; CDR2 reads SVGAGI. CDR3 nucleotide sequence: TGTGCCAGCAAAAACGGGGACAGGGGAATATGGGAAGCTTTCTTT. Translating it yields CASKNGDRGIWEAFF.

In DNA form, the CDR3 reads TGTGCCAGCAGTTTATCTATAGGGGGGACAGGGAAGATGAAGACCCAGTACTTC. It is translated as CASSLSIGGTGKMKTQYF. The chain couples TRBV27 to TRBJ2-5, with 9 nucleotides matching TRBD1. Trimming at V came to 0 bases and at J to 6 bases, leaving 14 bases not matched to a gene. Germline loops: CDR1 MNHEY, CDR2 SMNVEV (reference sequence). The CDR3 has 18 residues.

The chain has TRBV18 and TRBJ1-5; TRBD1 might be the D (5 bases). V lost 5 bases, J lost 4 bases, and 9 bases lay in between. The CDR3 is made up of 13 amino acids. Per the germline V gene, CDR1 is KGHSH and CDR2 is LQKENI. In DNA form, the CDR3 reads TGTGCCAGCTCAGAACAGGTAAATCAGCCCCAGCATTTT. This gives the protein CASSEQVNQPQHF.

Here the CDR3 DNA reads TGTGCCAGCAGCCACCGGGACCTAGCCTACGAGCAGTACTTC. Encoded protein: CASSHRDLAYEQYF. V gene TRBV6-6 combines with J gene TRBJ2-7; D might be TRBD1 or TRBD2, each matching 5 bases. V lost 6 bases to trimming and J lost 2 bases, with 14 bases between them. CDR1 and CDR2 (germline): MNHNY, SVGAGI (reference sequence). This CDR3 is built from 14 residues.

This chain uses TRBV5-1 with TRBJ2-5; D not resolved. Germline lookup yields CDR1 SGHRS and CDR2 YFSETQ. The CDR3 is made up of 14 amino acids. V was trimmed by 3 bases and J by 5 bases, leaving 14 bases between them. CDR3 loop: CASSSPLGAETQYF. CDR3 in DNA: TGCGCCAGCAGCTCGCCTTTGGGTGCGGAGACCCAGTACTTC. Together with reference TRBV5-1 and TRBJ2-5, the CDR3 gives the full variable domain: KAGVTQTPRYLIKTRGQQVTLSCSPISGHRSVSWYQQTPGQGLQFLFEYFSETQRNKGNFPGRFSGRQFSNSRSEMNVSTLELGDSALYLCASSSPLGAETQYFGPGTRLLVL.

This sequence joins TRBV25-1 and TRBJ1-4, with a weak D call TRBD1 (6 bases). Germline values: CDR1 MGHDK, CDR2 SYGVNS. With 5 bases removed from V and 8 bases from J, the gap between germline ends came to 18 bases. This CDR3 has 15 amino acids. The CDR3 protein is CASSNPQGRQEKLFF. The CDR3 coding sequence is TGTGCCAGCAGTAACCCCCAGGGGAGGCAGGAAAAACTGTTTTTT.

The chain joins TRBV27 to TRBJ2-1; weak D call: TRBD2 (6 bases). The CDR3 consists of 15 residues. Germline V lookup: CDR1 MNHEY, CDR2 SMNVEV (reference sequence). The V end was cut by 3 bases, the J end by 8 bases, with 17 bases between. CDR3 sequence: CASSFGTSSYDEQFF. The CDR3 region has the DNA TGTGCCAGCAGTTTCGGGACTTCCTCGTACGATGAGCAGTTCTTC.

The V call is TRBV7-9, the J call TRBJ1-5; D is uncertain. From germline, CDR1 is SEHNR and CDR2 FQNEAQ (reference sequence). The CDR3 is 16 amino acids. The V gene lost 4 bases and the J gene lost 3 bases, with 16 bases spanning the gap. In DNA, the CDR3 is TGTGCCAGCAGCTCCGCGGATCCCTTTTACAATCAGCCCCAGCATTTT. Its translation: CASSSADPFYNQPQHF.

In its sample, this clone was seen once. The genes are TRBV5-1 and TRBJ1-1, with D unclear. The CDR3 covers 14 residues. Looked up from germline, CDR1 is SGHRS and CDR2 is YFSETQ. V was shortened by 4 bases and J by 0 bases, with 10 bases between the two germline ends. The CDR3 loop is CASSGPRLNTEAFF. The CDR3 nucleotides are TGCGCCAGCAGCGGCCCACGGCTGAACACTGAAGCTTTCTTT.

The rearrangement joins TRBV29-1 to TRBJ1-1, with 9 bases aligning to TRBD1. CDR3 length: 11 residues. Germline CDR1 reads SQVTM; CDR2 reads ANQGSEA. The trim removed 6 bases at V and 7 bases at J, leaving 3 bases unmatched. The CDR3 sequence: CSVGTGYEAFF. The CDR3 nucleotides are TGCAGCGTCGGGACAGGGTATGAAGCTTTCTTT.

The V and J genes are TRBV9 and TRBJ2-3, with D tentatively TRBD2 (5 bases). CDR3 length equals 17 residues. Germline lookup yields CDR1 SGDLS and CDR2 YYNGEE. Trimming pared 3 bases from V and 3 bases from J, leaving 20 bases between. The CDR3 loop is CASSASRRGSRTDTQYF. The CDR3 coding sequence is TGTGCCAGCAGCGCCTCGAGGCGAGGGAGCCGAACAGATACGCAGTATTTT.

The chain has TRBV4-1 and TRBJ2-7; D not certain. The CDR3 has 13 amino acids. The V end was cut by 3 bases, the J end by 3 bases, with 9 bases between. Germline values: CDR1 MGHRA, CDR2 YSYEKL. This CDR3 reads CASSHPGFYEQYF. CDR3 sequence (DNA): TGCGCCAGCAGCCATCCAGGTTTCTACGAGCAGTACTTC.

The chain has TRBV7-9 and TRBJ2-7; D ambiguous. Looked up from germline, CDR1 is SEHNR and CDR2 is FQNEAQ (reference sequence). The CDR3 is 11 amino acids. The ends were cut back, 1 base at V and 3 bases at J, with 1 base in the middle. The chain's CDR3 is CASSLDYEQYF. CDR3 coding DNA: TGTGCCAGCAGCTTAGACTACGAGCAGTACTTC.

This clone was found a few times. The chain carries TRBV7-3 and TRBJ2-3; possibly TRBD2 for D (5 bases). Germline-derived CDR1 and CDR2 are SGHTA and FQGTGA. Deletions cut 1 base from V and 6 bases from J, with 8 bases between. The CDR3 is 13 amino acids. CDR3 DNA: TGTGCCAGCAGCTTAAGAGAGGGCGATACGCAGTATTTT. Protein product: CASSLREGDTQYF.